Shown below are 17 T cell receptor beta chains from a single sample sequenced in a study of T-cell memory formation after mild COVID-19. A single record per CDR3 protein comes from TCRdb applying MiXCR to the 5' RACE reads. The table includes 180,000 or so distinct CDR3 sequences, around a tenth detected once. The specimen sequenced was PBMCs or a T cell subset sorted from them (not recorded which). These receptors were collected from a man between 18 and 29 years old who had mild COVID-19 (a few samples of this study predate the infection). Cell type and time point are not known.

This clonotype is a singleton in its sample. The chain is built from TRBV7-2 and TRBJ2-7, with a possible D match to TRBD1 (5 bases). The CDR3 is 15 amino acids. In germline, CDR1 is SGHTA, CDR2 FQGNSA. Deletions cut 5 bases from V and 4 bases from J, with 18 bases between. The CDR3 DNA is TGTGCCAGCAGCCCCCCCTGGGGCCCCCTATACGAGCAGTACTTC. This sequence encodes CASSPPWGPLYEQYF.

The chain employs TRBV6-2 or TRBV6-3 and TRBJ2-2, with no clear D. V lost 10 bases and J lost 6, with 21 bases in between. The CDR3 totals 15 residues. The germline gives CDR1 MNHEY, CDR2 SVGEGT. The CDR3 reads CATEMSKDYAGELFF. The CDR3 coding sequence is TGTGCCACCGAAATGAGTAAAGATTATGCCGGGGAGCTGTTTTTT.

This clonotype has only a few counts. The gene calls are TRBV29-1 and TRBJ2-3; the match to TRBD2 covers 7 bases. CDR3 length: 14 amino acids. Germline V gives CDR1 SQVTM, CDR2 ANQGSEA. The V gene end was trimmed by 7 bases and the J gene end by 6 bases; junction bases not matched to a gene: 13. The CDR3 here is CSAPGQGGSDTQYF. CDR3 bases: TGCAGCGCCCCTGGGCAGGGAGGGTCCGATACGCAGTATTTT.

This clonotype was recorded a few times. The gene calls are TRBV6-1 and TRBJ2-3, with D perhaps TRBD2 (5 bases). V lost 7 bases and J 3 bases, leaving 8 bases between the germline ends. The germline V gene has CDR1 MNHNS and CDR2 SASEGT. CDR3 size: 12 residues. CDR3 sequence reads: CASTPGTDTQYF. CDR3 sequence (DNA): TGTGCCAGCACCCCGGGGACAGATACGCAGTATTTT.

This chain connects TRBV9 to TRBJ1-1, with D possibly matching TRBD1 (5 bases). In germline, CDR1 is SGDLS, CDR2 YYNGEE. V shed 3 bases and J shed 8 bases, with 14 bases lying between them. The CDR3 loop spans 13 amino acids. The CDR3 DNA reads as TGTGCCAGCAGCGCTAGCCCAACAGGCGAAGCTTTCTTT. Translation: CASSASPTGEAFF.

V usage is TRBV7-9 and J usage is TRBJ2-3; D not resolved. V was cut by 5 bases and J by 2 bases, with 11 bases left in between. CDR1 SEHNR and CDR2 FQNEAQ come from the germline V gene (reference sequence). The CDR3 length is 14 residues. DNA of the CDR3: TGTGCCAGCAGCATGAGGACCTACACAGATACGCAGTATTTT. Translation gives CASSMRTYTDTQYF.

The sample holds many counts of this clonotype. The CDR3 DNA reads as TGCGCCAGCAGCCAGCCCGGGTCGGGGGATACGCAGTATTTT. Its protein is CASSQPGSGDTQYF. The V and J genes are TRBV4-3 and TRBJ2-3; D might be TRBD2 (5 bases). Germline CDR1 LGHNA, CDR2 YSLEER. The CDR3 consists of 14 residues. V lost 3 bases to trimming and J lost 6 bases, with 13 bases between them.

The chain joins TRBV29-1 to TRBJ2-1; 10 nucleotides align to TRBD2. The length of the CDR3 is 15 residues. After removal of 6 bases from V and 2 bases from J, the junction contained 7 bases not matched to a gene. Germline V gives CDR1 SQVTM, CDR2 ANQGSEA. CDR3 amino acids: CSVQGSGGPYNEQFF. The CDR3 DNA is TGCAGCGTCCAAGGTAGCGGGGGGCCCTACAATGAGCAGTTCTTC.

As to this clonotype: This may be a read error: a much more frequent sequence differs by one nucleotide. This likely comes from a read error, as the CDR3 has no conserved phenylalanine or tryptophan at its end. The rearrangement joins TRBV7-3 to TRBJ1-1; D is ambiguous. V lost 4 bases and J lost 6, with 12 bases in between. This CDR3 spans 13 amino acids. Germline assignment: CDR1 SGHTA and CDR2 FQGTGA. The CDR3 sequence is CASSSVVFSEAFS. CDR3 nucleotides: TGTGCCAGCAGCTCCGTCGTCTTCTCTGAAGCTTTCTCT.

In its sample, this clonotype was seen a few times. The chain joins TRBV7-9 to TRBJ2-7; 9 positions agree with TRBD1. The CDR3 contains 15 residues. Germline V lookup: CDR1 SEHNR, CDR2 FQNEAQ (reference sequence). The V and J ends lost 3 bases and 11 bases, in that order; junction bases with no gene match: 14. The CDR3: CASSFKNRDRVYKYF. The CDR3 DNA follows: TGTGCCAGCAGCTTTAAAAACCGGGACAGGGTCTACAAGTACTTC.

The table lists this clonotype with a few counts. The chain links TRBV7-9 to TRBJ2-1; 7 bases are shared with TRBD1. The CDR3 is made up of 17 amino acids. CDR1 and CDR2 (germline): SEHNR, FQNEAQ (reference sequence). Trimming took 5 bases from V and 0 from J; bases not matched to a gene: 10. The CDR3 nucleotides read TGTGCCAGCAGCCCCCCCTGGACAGGAAACTCCTACAATGAGCAGTTCTTC. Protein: CASSPPWTGNSYNEQFF.

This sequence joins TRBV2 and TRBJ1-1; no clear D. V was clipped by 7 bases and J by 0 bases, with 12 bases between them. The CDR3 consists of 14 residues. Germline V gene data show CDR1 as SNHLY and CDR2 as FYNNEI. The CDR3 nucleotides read TGTGCCAGCATTAGGGCAGAACTGAACACTGAAGCTTTCTTT. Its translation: CASIRAELNTEAFF.

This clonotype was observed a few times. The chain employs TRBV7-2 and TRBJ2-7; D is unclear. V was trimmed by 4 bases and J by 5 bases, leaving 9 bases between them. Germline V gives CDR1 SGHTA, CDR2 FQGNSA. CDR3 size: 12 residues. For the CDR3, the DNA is TGTGCCAGCAGCTCCGGTCTTGACGAGCAGTACTTC. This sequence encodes CASSSGLDEQYF.

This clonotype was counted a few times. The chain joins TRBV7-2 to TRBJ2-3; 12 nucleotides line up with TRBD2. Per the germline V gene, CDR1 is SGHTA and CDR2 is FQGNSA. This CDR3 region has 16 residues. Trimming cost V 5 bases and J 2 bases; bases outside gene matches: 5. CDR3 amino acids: CASSNRLAGDTDTQYF. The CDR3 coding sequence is TGTGCCAGCAGCAACCGACTAGCGGGGGACACAGATACGCAGTATTTT.

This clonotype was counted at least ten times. The CDR3 coding sequence is TGCAGCGTCACCCACCCTGACAGGGGGGTAACAGATACGCAGTATTTT. Its translation: CSVTHPDRGVTDTQYF. The chain recombines TRBV29-1 with TRBJ2-3; 9 nucleotides agree with TRBD1. Germline values: CDR1 SQVTM, CDR2 ANQGSEA. J lost 3 bases, V lost 6 bases, and 13 bases had no gene match. The CDR3 contains 16 residues.

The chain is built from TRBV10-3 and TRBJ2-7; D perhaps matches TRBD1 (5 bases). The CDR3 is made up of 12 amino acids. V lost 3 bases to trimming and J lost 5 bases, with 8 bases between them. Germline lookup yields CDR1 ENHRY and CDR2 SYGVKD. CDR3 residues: CAISDQGHEQYF. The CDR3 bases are TGTGCCATCAGTGATCAGGGCCACGAGCAGTACTTC.

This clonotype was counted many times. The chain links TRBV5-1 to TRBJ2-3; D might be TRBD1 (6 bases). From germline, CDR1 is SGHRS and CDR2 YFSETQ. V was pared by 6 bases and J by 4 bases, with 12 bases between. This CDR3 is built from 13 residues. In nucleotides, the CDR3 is TGCGCCAGCAACTCAGGGGATGCAGATACGCAGTATTTT. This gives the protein CASNSGDADTQYF.